This T cell receptor (beta chain) was sequenced during a study of early T cells in non-severe SARS-CoV-2 infection. On the study more broadly: Bulk RNA taken from unsorted whole blood was sequenced, leaving chains unpaired.

Trimming cost V 0 bases and J 4 bases, with 12 bases left between them. CDR3 size: 15 residues. Germline V gene sequence: CDR1 SGDLS, CDR2 YYNGEE. As part of library construction, unique molecular identifiers were attached to individual cDNA molecules. In TCRdb, the 5' RACE reads were re-called with MiXCR into one record per CDR3 protein. This sample has 37,000 or so distinct CDR3 sequences, with 5% to 6.5% found just once. This clonotype was observed many times. Material: whole blood. The V and J genes are TRBV9 and TRBJ2-3; possibly TRBD1 for D (6 bases). This sequence was found in an adult who was a healthcare worker with PCR-confirmed SARS-CoV-2 infection or an uninfected control (not recorded which). The CDR3 coding sequence is TGTGCCAGCAGCGTAGGGGGGCAAGTAGCAGATACGCAGTATTTT. It is translated as CASSVGGQVADTQYF. The whole variable domain, remainder taken from reference TRBV9 and TRBJ2-3, is DSGVTQTPKHLITATGQRVTLRCSPRSGDLSVYWYQQSLDQGLQFLIQYYNGEERAKGNILERFSAQQFPDLHSELNLSSLELGDSALYFCASSVGGQVADTQYFGPGTRLTVL.